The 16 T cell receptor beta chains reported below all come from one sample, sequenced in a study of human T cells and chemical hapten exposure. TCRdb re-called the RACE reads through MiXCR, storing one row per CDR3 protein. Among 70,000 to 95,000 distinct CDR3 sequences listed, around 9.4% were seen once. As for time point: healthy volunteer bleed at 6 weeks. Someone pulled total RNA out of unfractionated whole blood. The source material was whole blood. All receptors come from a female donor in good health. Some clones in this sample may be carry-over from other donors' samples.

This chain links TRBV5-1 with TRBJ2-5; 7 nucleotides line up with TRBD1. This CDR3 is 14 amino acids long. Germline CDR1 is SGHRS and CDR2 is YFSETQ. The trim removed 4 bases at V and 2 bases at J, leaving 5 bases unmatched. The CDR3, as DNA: TGCGCCAGCAGCGGCCACAGGGGACAAGAGACCCAGTACTTC. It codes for CASSGHRGQETQYF.

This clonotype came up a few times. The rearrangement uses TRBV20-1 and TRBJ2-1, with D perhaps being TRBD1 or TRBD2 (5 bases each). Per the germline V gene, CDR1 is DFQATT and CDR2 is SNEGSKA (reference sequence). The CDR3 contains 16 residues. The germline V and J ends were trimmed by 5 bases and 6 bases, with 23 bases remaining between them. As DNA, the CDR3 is TGCAGTGCTGGGGGATCGAGGGGAAAAAATCGCAATGAGCAGTTCTTC. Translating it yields CSAGGSRGKNRNEQFF.

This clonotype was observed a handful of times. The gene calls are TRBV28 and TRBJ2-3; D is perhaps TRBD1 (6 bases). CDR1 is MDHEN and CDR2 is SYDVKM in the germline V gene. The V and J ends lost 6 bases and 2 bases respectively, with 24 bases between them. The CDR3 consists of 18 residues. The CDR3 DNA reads TGTGCCAGCAGCCGCGAATCCCTCACAGGGATCTTCACAGATACGCAGTATTTT. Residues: CASSRESLTGIFTDTQYF.

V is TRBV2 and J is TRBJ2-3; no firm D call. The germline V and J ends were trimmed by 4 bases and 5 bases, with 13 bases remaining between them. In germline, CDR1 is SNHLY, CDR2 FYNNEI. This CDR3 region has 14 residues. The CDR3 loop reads CASSVEVVGDTQYF. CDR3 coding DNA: TGTGCCAGCAGTGTTGAGGTGGTGGGAGATACGCAGTATTTT.

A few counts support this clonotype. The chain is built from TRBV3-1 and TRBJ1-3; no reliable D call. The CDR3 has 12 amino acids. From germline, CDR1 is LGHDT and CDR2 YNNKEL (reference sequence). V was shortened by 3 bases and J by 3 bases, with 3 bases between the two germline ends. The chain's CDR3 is CASSQIGNTIYF. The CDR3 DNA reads TGTGCCAGCAGCCAGATTGGAAACACCATATATTTT.

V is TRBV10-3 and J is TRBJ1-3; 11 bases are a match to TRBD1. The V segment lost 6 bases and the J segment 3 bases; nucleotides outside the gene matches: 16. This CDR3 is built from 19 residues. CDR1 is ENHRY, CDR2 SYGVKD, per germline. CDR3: CAIRDDPRTGGAYGNTIYF. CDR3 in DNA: TGTGCCATCAGAGACGACCCGAGGACAGGGGGCGCTTATGGAAACACCATATATTTT.

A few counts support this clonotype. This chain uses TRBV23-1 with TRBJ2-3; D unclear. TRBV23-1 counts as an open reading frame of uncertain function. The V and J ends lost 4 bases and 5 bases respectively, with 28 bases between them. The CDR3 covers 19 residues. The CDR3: CASSPPKFTLVLIKDTQYF. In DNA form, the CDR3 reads TGCGCCAGCAGTCCGCCCAAGTTTACATTAGTCCTGATAAAAGATACGCAGTATTTT.

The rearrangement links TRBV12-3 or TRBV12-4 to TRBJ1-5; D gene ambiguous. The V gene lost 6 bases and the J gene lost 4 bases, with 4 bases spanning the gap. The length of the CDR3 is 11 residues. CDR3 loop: CASSKNQPQHF. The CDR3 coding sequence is TGTGCCAGCAGCAAGAATCAGCCCCAGCATTTT.

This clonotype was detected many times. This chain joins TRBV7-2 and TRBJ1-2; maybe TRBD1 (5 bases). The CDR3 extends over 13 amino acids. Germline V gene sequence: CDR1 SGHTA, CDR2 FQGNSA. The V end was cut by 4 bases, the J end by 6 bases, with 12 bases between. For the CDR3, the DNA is TGTGCCAGCAGCTATGGTATAGGGGATGGCTACACCTTC. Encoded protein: CASSYGIGDGYTF.

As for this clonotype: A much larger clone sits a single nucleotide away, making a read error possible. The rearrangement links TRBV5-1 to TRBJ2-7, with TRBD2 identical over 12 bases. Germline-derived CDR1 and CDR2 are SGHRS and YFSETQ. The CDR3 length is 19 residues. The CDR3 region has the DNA TGCGCCAGCAGCCGTTCGATTACCCAACTAGCGGGGGGAACCTACAAGCAGTACTTC. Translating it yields CASSRSITQLAGGTYKQYF.

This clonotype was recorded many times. DNA of the CDR3: TGTGCCAGCAGCTTACGATCAGGGGAGAGCTCCTACGAGCAGTACTTC. This codes for CASSLRSGESSYEQYF. The chain has TRBV7-2 and TRBJ2-7; maybe TRBD1 (6 bases). Trimming removed 2 bases from V and 0 bases from J, with 14 bases in between. The CDR3 totals 16 residues. Germline CDR1 and CDR2: SGHTA and FQGNSA.

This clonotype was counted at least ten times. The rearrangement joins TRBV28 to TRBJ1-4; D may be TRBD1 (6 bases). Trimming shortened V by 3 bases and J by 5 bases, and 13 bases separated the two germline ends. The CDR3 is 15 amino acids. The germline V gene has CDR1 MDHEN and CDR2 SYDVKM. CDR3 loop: CASSFFGGSNEKLFF. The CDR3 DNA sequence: TGTGCCAGCAGTTTTTTCGGGGGCAGCAATGAAAAACTGTTTTTT.

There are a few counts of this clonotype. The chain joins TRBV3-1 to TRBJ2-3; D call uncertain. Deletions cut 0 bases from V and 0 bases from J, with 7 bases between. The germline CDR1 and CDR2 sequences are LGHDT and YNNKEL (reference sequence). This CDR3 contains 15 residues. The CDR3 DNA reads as TGTGCCAGCAGCCAAGATCCGGTTAGCACAGATACGCAGTATTTT. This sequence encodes CASSQDPVSTDTQYF.

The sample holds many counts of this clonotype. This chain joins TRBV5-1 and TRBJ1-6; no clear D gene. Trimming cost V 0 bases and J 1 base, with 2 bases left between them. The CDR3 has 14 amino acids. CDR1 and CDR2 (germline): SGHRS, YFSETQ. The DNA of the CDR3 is TGCGCCAGCAGCTTGGGGTCCTATAATTCACCCCTCCACTTT. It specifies CASSLGSYNSPLHF.

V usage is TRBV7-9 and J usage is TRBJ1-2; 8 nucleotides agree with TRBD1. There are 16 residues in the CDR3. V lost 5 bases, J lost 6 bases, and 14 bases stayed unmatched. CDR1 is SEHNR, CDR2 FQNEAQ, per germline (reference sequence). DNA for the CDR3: TGTGCCAGCAGCCCGGTGGGTGGACAGGGTCTCGATGGCTACACCTTC. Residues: CASSPVGGQGLDGYTF. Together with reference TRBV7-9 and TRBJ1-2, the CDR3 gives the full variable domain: DTGVSQNPRHKITKRGQNVTFRCDPISEHNRLYWYRQTLGQGPEFLTYFQNEAQLEKSRLLSDRFSAERPKGSFSTLEIQRTEQGDSAMYLCASSPVGGQGLDGYTFGSGTRLTVV.

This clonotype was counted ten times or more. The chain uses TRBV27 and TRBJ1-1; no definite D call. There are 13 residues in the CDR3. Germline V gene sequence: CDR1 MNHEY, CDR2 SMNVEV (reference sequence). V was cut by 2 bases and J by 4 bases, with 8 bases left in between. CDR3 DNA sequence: TGTGCCAGCAGTTTAGAGGTGAGCACTGAAGCTTTCTTT. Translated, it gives CASSLEVSTEAFF.